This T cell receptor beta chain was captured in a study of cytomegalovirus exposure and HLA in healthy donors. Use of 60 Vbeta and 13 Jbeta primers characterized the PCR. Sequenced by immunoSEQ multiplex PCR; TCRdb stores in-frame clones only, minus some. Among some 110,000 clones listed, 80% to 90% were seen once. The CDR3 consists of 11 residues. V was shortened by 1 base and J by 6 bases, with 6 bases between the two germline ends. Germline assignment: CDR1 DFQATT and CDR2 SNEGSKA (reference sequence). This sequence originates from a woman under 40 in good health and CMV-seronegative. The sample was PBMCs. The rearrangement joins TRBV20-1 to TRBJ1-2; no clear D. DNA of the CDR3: TGCAGTGCTAGAGCAGTTGATGGCTACACCTTC. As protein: CSARAVDGYTF.